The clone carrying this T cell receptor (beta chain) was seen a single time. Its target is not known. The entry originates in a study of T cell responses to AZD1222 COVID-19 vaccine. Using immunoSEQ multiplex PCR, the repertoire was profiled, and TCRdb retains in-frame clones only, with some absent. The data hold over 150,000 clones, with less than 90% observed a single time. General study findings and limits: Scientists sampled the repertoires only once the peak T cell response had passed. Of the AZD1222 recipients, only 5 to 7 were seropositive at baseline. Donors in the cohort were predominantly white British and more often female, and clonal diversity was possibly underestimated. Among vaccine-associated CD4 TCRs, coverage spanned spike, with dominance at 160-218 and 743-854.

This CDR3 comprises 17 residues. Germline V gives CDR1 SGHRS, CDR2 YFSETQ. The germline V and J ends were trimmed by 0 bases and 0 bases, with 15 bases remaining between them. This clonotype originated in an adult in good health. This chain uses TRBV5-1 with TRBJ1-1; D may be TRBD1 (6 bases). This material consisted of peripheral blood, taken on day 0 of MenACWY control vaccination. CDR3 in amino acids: CASSLGGGREMNTEAFF. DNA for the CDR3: TGCGCCAGCAGCTTGGGTGGGGGCAGGGAAATGAACACTGAAGCTTTCTTT. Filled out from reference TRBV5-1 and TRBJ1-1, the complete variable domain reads KAGVTQTPRYLIKTRGQQVTLSCSPISGHRSVSWYQQTPGQGLQFLFEYFSETQRNKGNFPGRFSGRQFSNSRSEMNVSTLELGDSALYLCASSLGGGREMNTEAFFGQGTRLTVV.